The clone carrying this T cell receptor beta chain has a handful of counts. Its antigen is currently unknown. Treatment denoted: 15 to 20 received Ad26.COV2.S at low or high dose, single or two shots; five or six received placebo; per-sample allocation not given. Sampling happened 63 days after the first vaccine or placebo injection. The sample comes from a study of Ad26.COV2.S vaccination and SARS-CoV-2 variants. Study at large: The Ad26.COV2.S arm of the COV1001 trial was where the donor was placed. By the intramuscular route, Ad26.COV2.S was given once, or twice 56 days apart. Study-level results: After vaccination, substantial breadth of spike-specific CD8+ and CD4+ responses was reported. Participants given vaccine showed non-spike TCR breadth similar to that of placebo recipients.

Some clones are missing from TCRdb's copy, which holds only in-frame ones; the method was immunoSEQ multiplex PCR. Of hundreds of thousands of clones detected, 80% to 90% appear once; the ten largest clones hold approximately 1.5%. Germline loops: CDR1 ENHRY, CDR2 SYGVKD. Trimming shortened V by 6 bases and J by 0 bases, and 12 bases separated the two germline ends. This CDR3 region has 15 residues. The material sequenced was peripheral blood, taken in a trial of Ad26.COV2.S vaccine versus placebo. The TCR was taken from a person aged 18-65 years who received the Ad26.COV2.S COVID-19 vaccine or a placebo. This chain links TRBV10-3 with TRBJ2-1; no reliable D call. CDR3 protein: CAISLTNLSYNEQFF. For the CDR3, the DNA is TGTGCCATCAGCCTGACCAACCTCTCCTACAATGAGCAGTTCTTC.